Listed below are T cell receptor beta chains from one sample, sequenced in a study of T cell responses to AZD1222 COVID-19 vaccine. Only in-frame clones appear in the TCRdb table, and some are missing; sequencing was by immunoSEQ multiplex PCR. Of 130,000 or so clones listed, over 85% were seen once; the top ten hold about 0.86%. The specimen comprised peripheral blood, sampled on day 0 of AZD1222 vaccination. All receptors come from an adult in good health. Each CDR3 is given with its conserved first and last residue. A D gene is named only where the DNA matches it firmly. Some rows mark clone size as missing; the rest say once, few, many or name a class of expanded clone.

TGTGCCAGCAGACTGATTTCCACTGAAGCTTTCTTT,CASRLISTEAFF,NA,TRBJ1-1,12,TRBV28,NA
TGTGCCAGTAGTACCTCGACTAGCTCGGCCACCGGGGAGCTGTTTTTT,CASSTSTSSATGELFF,NA,TRBJ2-2,16,TRBV19,TRBD2
TGTGCCAGCTCCGGGACAGGGTTTGAAGCTTTCTTT,CASSGTGFEAFF,once,TRBJ1-1,12,TRBV18,TRBD1
TGCAGCGTTCGATCACAGTCTGTTTCTGAAGCTTTCTTT,CSVRSQSVSEAFF,NA,TRBJ1-1,13,TRBV29-1,NA
TGTGCCAGCAGGCTAGCGGGGGCCAGGTACAATGAGCAGTTCTTC,CASRLAGARYNEQFF,NA,TRBJ2-1,15,TRBV6-5,TRBD2
TGTGCCAGCAGCACGGATATAAACACTGAAGCTTTCTTT,CASSTDINTEAFF,NA,TRBJ1-1,13,TRBV7-3,NA
TGTGCCAGCGCGGAGGGGAGCTATGGCTACACCTTC,CASAEGSYGYTF,NA,TRBJ1-2,12,TRBV13,NA
TGCGCCAGCAAGGCAGGACTAACTGAAGCTTTCTTT,CASKAGLTEAFF,NA,TRBJ1-1,12,TRBV5-1,NA
TGTGCCAGCAGCCAGCTCCTAGCGGGGCACACAGATACGCAGTATTTT,CASSQLLAGHTDTQYF,once,TRBJ2-3,16,TRBV3-1/TRBV3-2,TRBD2
TGTGCCAGCTCAGTTAGGACGCAGTTTTATGGCATTCAGTACTTC,CASSVRTQFYGIQYF,NA,TRBJ2-4,15,TRBV18,NA
TGTGCCAGCAGGAAGGGGGGCAGCGAGCCCCAGCATTTT,CASRKGGSEPQHF,NA,TRBJ1-5,13,TRBV12-3/TRBV12-4,NA